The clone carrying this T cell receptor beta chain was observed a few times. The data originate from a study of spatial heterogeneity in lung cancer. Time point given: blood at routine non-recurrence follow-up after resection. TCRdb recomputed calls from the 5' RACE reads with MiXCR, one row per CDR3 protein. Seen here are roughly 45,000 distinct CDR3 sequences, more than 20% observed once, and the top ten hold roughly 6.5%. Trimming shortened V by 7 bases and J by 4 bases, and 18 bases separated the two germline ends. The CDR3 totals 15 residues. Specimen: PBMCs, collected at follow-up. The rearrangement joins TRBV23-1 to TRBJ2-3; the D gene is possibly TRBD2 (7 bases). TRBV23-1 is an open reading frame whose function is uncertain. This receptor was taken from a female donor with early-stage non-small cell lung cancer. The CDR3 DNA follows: TGCGCCAGCATCCCAACCGGGGGGCAGTCAGATACGCAGTATTTT. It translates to CASIPTGGQSDTQYF.